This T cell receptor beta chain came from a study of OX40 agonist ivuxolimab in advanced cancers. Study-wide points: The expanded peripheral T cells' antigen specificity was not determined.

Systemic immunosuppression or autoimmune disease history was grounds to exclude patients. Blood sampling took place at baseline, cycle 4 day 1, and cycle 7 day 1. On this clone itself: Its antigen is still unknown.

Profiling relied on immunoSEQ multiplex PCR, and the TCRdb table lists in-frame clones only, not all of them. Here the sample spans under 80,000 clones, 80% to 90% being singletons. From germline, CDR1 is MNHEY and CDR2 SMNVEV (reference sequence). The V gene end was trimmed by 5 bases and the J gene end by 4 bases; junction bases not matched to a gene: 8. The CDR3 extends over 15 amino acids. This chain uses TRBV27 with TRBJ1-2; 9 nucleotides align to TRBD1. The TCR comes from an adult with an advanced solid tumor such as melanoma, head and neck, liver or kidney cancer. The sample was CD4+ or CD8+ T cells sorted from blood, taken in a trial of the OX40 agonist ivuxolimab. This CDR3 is CASSLRQGEVYGYTF. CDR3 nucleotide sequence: TGTGCCAGCAGTCTAAGACAGGGGGAGGTCTATGGCTACACCTTC.